This is a list of T cell receptor beta chains from one sample in a study of blood T cells in healthy people across ages. In TCRdb, the 5' RACE reads were re-called with MiXCR into one record per CDR3 protein. The profile covers 1,800,000 or so distinct CDR3 sequences, with roughly two fifths appearing a single time and roughly 23% taken by the ten largest. Sample: blood. These receptor sequences come from a human donor in good health. Each CDR3 is given with its conserved first and last residue. D genes are given only for firm matches. Clone sizes are given selectively: once, few, many, or a class where the clone is expanded.

V,length,size,J,D,CDR3,DNA
TRBV6-6,14,.,TRBJ2-3,.,CASKWGVSTDTQYF,TGTGCCAGCAAATGGGGGGTTAGCACAGATACGCAGTATTTT
TRBV20-1,13,few,TRBJ2-5,.,CSATPDYQETQYF,TGCAGTGCTACCCCGGACTACCAAGAGACCCAGTACTTC
TRBV7-8,15,few,TRBJ1-6,.,CASSLVWADNSPLHF,TGTGCCAGCAGCTTAGTGTGGGCCGACAATTCACCCCTCCACTTT
TRBV20-1,14,many,TRBJ2-5,.,CSARSMATQETQYF,TGCAGTGCTAGATCTATGGCCACCCAAGAGACCCAGTACTTC
TRBV3-1,15,few,TRBJ2-7,TRBD2,CASSRGLAEGYEQYF,TGTGCCAGCAGCCGCGGCCTAGCGGAGGGCTACGAGCAGTACTTC
TRBV5-1,17,.,TRBJ2-5,.,CASSYLDRDTFQETQYF,TGCGCCAGCAGCTACCTGGATAGGGACACCTTCCAAGAGACCCAGTACTTC
TRBV7-2,14,.,TRBJ2-5,TRBD1,CASSFGDSRETQYF,TGTGCCAGCAGCTTCGGGGACAGCAGGGAGACCCAGTACTTC
TRBV12-3/TRBV12-4,15,.,TRBJ1-2,TRBD1,CASSRGTGGSRGYTF,TGTGCCAGCAGTCGAGGGACAGGGGGAAGTAGGGGCTACACCTTC
TRBV2,13,.,TRBJ2-7,TRBD2,CAKELVAGDEQYF,TGTGCCAAGGAACTGGTAGCGGGGGACGAGCAGTACTTC
TRBV9,15,few,TRBJ2-1,.,CASSLSSRGRNEQFF,TGTGCCAGCAGCCTGTCCTCGAGGGGACGTAATGAGCAGTTCTTC
TRBV10-3,13,.,TRBJ2-7,TRBD1,CAIKRGPDYKQYF,TGTGCCATCAAGAGGGGGCCAGACTACAAGCAGTACTTC
TRBV30,17,.,TRBJ2-1,.,CAWSVLEGPGAYNEQFF,TGTGCCTGGAGTGTACTCGAAGGCCCAGGGGCCTACAATGAGCAGTTCTTC
TRBV27,14,few,TRBJ1-2,.,CASSLSRMNYGYTF,TGTGCCAGCAGTTTATCGAGGATGAACTATGGCTACACCTTC
TRBV5-1,14,.,TRBJ2-7,TRBD1,CASSLQDRPSEQYF,TGCGCCAGCAGCTTGCAGGACAGGCCCTCCGAGCAGTACTTC
TRBV10-3,14,few,TRBJ2-3,.,CAIGGDTSTDTQYF,TGTGCCATCGGTGGTGACACTAGCACAGATACGCAGTATTTT
TRBV27,13,few,TRBJ1-2,.,CAGSLRRGYDYTF,TGTGCCGGCAGCCTCCGCAGGGGTTATGACTACACCTTC